The 20 T cell receptor beta chains below all came from one sample that was sequenced in a study of blood T cell repertoires in COVID-19. Sequencing used immunoSEQ multiplex PCR; TCRdb keeps in-frame clones, though not all of them. The data contain some 270,000 clones, approximately 88% of them singletons. The sequenced sample consisted of PBMCs or T cells enriched from blood (not recorded which). These receptors originate from a woman between 40 and 50 years old who had been exposed to COVID-19.

The chain joins TRBV6-5 to TRBJ1-2, with a weak D call TRBD1 (5 bases). The CDR3 is 15 amino acids. With 0 bases removed from V and 4 bases from J, the gap between germline ends came to 12 bases. The germline V gene encodes CDR1 MNHEY and CDR2 SVGAGI. The CDR3, as DNA: TGTGCCAGCAGTTACTCGGATCGGGGGAGCTATGGCTACACCTTC. It yields the protein CASSYSDRGSYGYTF.

This rearrangement joins TRBV6-2 or TRBV6-3 to TRBJ2-3; TRBD2 aligns across 7 bases. The J segment lost 3 bases and the V segment lost 2 bases, leaving 5 bases of the junction unmatched. Germline-derived CDR1 and CDR2 are MNHEY and SVGEGT. This CDR3 is 15 amino acids long. Here the CDR3 reads CASSYILLATDTQYF. CDR3 DNA: TGTGCCAGCAGTTACATTTTACTAGCGACAGATACGCAGTATTTT.

CDR3 bases: TGTGCCAGCAGCTTCCTTACAGGGTCGGCTTTCTTT. This translates into CASSFLTGSAFF. V gene TRBV7-2 combines with J gene TRBJ1-1; the D gene is possibly TRBD1 (6 bases). Trimming left V 3 bases short and J 11 bases short, with 13 bases between. Germline CDR1 and CDR2: SGHTA and FQGNSA. This CDR3 spans 12 amino acids.

Details on this clone: The junction shows a germline mismatch at one end, possibly a read error. The rearrangement links TRBV5-1 to TRBJ2-2, with 9 bases that match TRBD2. The CDR3 loop spans 16 amino acids. CDR1 SGHRS and CDR2 YFSETQ come from the germline V gene. The CDR3, as DNA: TGTGCCAGCAGCTTTCAGACTAGCGGGAACACCGGGGAGCTGTTTTTT. Protein: CASSFQTSGNTGELFF.

The chain combines TRBV28 with TRBJ2-1; TRBD2 agrees at 7 bases. The length of the CDR3 is 12 residues. Germline lookup yields CDR1 MDHEN and CDR2 SYDVKM. Trimming took 6 bases from V and 12 from J; bases not matched to a gene: 8. The CDR3 here is CASSPAGLPQFF. CDR3 sequence (DNA): TGTGCCAGCAGCCCAGCGGGACTCCCGCAGTTCTTC.

About this clone: The sample holds other DNA sequences that translate to the same CDR3. The chain recombines TRBV7-2 with TRBJ2-3; possible D gene TRBD2, 6 bases. From germline, CDR1 is SGHTA and CDR2 FQGNSA. CDR3 length equals 15 residues. Trimming stripped 1 base from V and 3 bases from J, with 11 bases between. CDR3 DNA: TGTGCCAGCAGCTTAGTCGGGAGTGGGACAGATACGCAGTATTTT. This gives the protein CASSLVGSGTDTQYF.

This chain uses TRBV19 with TRBJ2-2; 7 bases match TRBD1. The CDR3 totals 18 residues. V was pared by 4 bases and J by 1 base, with 12 bases of the junction left unmatched. Germline V gene lookup returns CDR1 LNHDA and CDR2 SQIVND (reference sequence). CDR3 protein: CASSSNRGQLKNTGELFF. The CDR3 DNA reads TGTGCCAGTAGTAGTAACAGGGGACAGCTAAAGAACACCGGGGAGCTGTTTTTT.

The chain has TRBV7-2 and TRBJ2-5; 8 bases are shared with TRBD1. CDR1 is SGHTA and CDR2 is FQGNSA in the germline V gene. The CDR3 is 13 amino acids. V trimming: 4 bases; J trimming: 3 bases; junction bases outside the gene matches: 1. The CDR3 sequence is CASSSDREETQYF. The CDR3 nucleotides read TGTGCCAGCAGCTCGGACAGGGAAGAGACCCAGTACTTC. Looking up the rest from reference TRBV7-2 and TRBJ2-5 gives the full variable domain: GAGVSQSPSNKVTEKGKDVELRCDPISGHTALYWYRQSLGQGLEFLIYFQGNSAPDKSGLPSDRFSAERTGGSVSTLTIQRTQQEDSAVYLCASSSDREETQYFGPGTRLLVL.

The J gene is TRBJ1-1, the V gene TRBV11-3, with D hard to call. The germline CDR1 and CDR2 sequences are SGHNT and YENEEA. The CDR3 loop spans 12 amino acids. V was trimmed by 5 bases and J by 7 bases, leaving 11 bases between them. The CDR3 region is CASSRLDGEAFF. CDR3 nucleotides: TGTGCCAGCAGCCGACTTGACGGTGAAGCTTTCTTT.

This chain joins TRBV4-1 and TRBJ1-1, with 8 bases aligning to TRBD1. Germline assignment: CDR1 MGHRA and CDR2 YSYEKL. The CDR3 sequence is 15 residues long. The trim removed 4 bases at V and 6 bases at J, leaving 10 bases unmatched. CDR3 in amino acids: CASSPPGQGAAEAFF. The DNA of the CDR3 is TGCGCCAGCAGCCCTCCCGGGCAGGGGGCAGCTGAAGCTTTCTTT.

The chain recombines TRBV4-1 with TRBJ1-1; D call uncertain. Germline loops: CDR1 MGHRA, CDR2 YSYEKL. This CDR3 spans 15 amino acids. V was trimmed by 0 bases and J by 1 base, leaving 9 bases between them. The CDR3 region has the DNA TGCGCCAGCAGCCAAGATCGGCAGGCGAACACTGAAGCTTTCTTT. The encoded protein is CASSQDRQANTEAFF.

To note about this clone: One end of the junction fails to match germline, which may point to a read error. The genes are TRBV5-1 and TRBJ2-5, with 7 bases aligning to TRBD1. Germline V CDR1 and CDR2: SGHRS, YFSETQ. The CDR3 is 14 amino acids. DNA for the CDR3: TGTGCCAGCAGCTCGGGCCAAAGACAGGGCCTGGGGTACTTC. Translation gives CASSSGQRQGLGYF.

This clone was picked up a small number of times. This sequence joins TRBV10-3 and TRBJ1-2, with TRBD1 matching 12 bases. Germline V gene lookup returns CDR1 ENHRY and CDR2 SYGVKD. CDR3 length: 13 residues. J lost 8 bases, V lost 8 bases, and 6 bases had no gene match. CDR3 sequence reads: CAIPGQGAVGYTF. CDR3 sequence (DNA): TGTGCCATCCCGGGACAGGGGGCAGTGGGCTACACCTTC.

This rearrangement joins TRBV7-2 to TRBJ2-1; D is possibly TRBD2 (7 bases). V gave up 3 bases and J gave up 15 bases, with 15 bases separating them. This CDR3 is 12 amino acids long. The germline V gene encodes CDR1 SGHTA and CDR2 FQGNSA. The CDR3 sequence is CASSLGGAYRFF. The CDR3 nucleotides read TGTGCCAGCAGCTTGGGGGGGGCCTACCGGTTCTTC.

The chain carries TRBV12-3 or TRBV12-4 and TRBJ1-6; D is unresolved. Deletions cut 5 bases from V and 9 bases from J, with 8 bases between. The CDR3 runs 12 residues. CDR3 sequence reads: CASSLPRSPLHF. In DNA, the CDR3 is TGTGCCAGCAGTCTACCCCGTTCACCCCTCCACTTT.

This clone turned up a few times. The CDR3 sequence is CASIQGWGGELFF. The CDR3 nucleotides read TGTGCCAGCATCCAGGGTTGGGGCGGGGAGCTGTTTTTT. V is TRBV7-8 and J is TRBJ2-2, with D perhaps matching TRBD1 (5 bases). This CDR3 region has 13 residues. V gave up 7 bases and J gave up 7 bases, with 13 bases separating them. Per germline, CDR1 SGHVS and CDR2 FQNEAQ. Full variable domain (rest looked up from reference TRBV7-8 and TRBJ2-2): GAGVSQSPRYKVAKRGQDVALRCDPISGHVSLFWYQQALGQGPEFLTYFQNEAQLDKSGLPSDRFFAERPEGSVSTLKIQRTQQEDSAVYLCASIQGWGGELFFGEGSRLTVL.

The chain couples TRBV6-2 or TRBV6-3 to TRBJ2-2; maybe TRBD1 (5 bases). Trimming cost V 1 base and J 7 bases, with 16 bases left between them. The CDR3 spans 16 residues. Germline V CDR1 and CDR2: MNHEY, SVGEGT. CDR3 DNA: TGTGCCAGCAGTTACTGGCGGCAGGGATTCAACGGGGAGCTGTTTTTT. It specifies CASSYWRQGFNGELFF.

This clone appeared once. The rearrangement joins TRBV14 to TRBJ2-1; TRBD2 agrees at 12 bases. The ends lost 4 bases at V and 9 bases at J; junction bases unmatched: 7. CDR1 is SGHDN and CDR2 is FVKESK in the germline V gene. The CDR3 has 15 amino acids. The CDR3 bases are TGTGCCAGCAGCCGCCGACTAGCGGGAGATGGTGAGCAGTTCTTC. Translation: CASSRRLAGDGEQFF.

The chain has TRBV28 and TRBJ2-5; possibly TRBD2 for D (6 bases). The V end lost 2 bases, the J end lost 4 bases, and 14 bases lay between the germline ends. The CDR3 length is 15 residues. The germline CDR1 and CDR2 sequences are MDHEN and SYDVKM. CDR3 in DNA: TGTGCCAGCAGTTTACAACTAGCTCGGAGAGAGACCCAGTACTTC. Amino acid sequence: CASSLQLARRETQYF.

This clone was recorded once. This chain joins TRBV5-6 and TRBJ2-2; 8 bases are a match to TRBD2. V trimming: 4 bases; J trimming: 4 bases; junction bases outside the gene matches: 9. This CDR3 comprises 16 residues. Germline values: CDR1 SGHDT, CDR2 YYEEEE. The CDR3 DNA follows: TGTGCCAGCAGCGCGGGGGGCAGAGCACGCACCGGGGAGCTGTTTTTT. Translating it yields CASSAGGRARTGELFF.